This TCR beta chain was recovered during a study of response to subunit inactivated influenza vaccine (dated 2018 in TCRdb). Study-wide context: The study used deep quantitative T cell receptor repertoire profiling to track responses to a trivalent subunit inactivated influenza vaccine.

On this clonotype: Its cognate antigen has yet to be identified. Base qualities were left out, and no much larger clone turns up one base away.

The library was produced with RT-PCR. The sequencer listed for this sample is Illumina HiSeq 2500. Using fastp at Q25 and MiXCR, TCRdb reprocessed the public reads and kept productive beta chains. Rows are combined by CDR3 protein, so each entry shows the most common genes and DNA. This sample gives around 200,000 distinct CDR3 sequences in total; 7.5% to 10% of them show up just once. Of the sample, approximately 11% is held by the ten largest clones. Relative to germline, V is 8 bases shorter and J is 6 bases shorter, with 29 bases between their ends. CDR1 and CDR2 were assigned from the germline V gene as SNHLY and FYNNEI. Measured from the cysteine to the phenylalanine, the CDR3 is 18 residues long. Of the read, only the CDR3 DNA is kept; its 54 bases are in frame from base 1. The investigation overall reported the following: According to the authors, only a limited number of new T cells may be recruited by each seasonal influenza vaccination.

The sequence links TRBV2 to TRBJ2-4; no D gene can be assigned with confidence. This clonotype was sampled from a man in his fifties who received an inactivated influenza vaccine. Donor details come from another sample of the same person, matched by shared clones. Source: non-naive T cells sorted from PBMCs, taken on the day of vaccination. According to the study, the label for this sample's cell subset or site signals: memory T cell fraction. CDR3 protein: CASGRGLNLRQPLNIQYF. The nucleotides read TGTGCCAGCGGAAGAGGTCTCAATCTCCGTCAACCCTTAAACATTCAGTACTTC.